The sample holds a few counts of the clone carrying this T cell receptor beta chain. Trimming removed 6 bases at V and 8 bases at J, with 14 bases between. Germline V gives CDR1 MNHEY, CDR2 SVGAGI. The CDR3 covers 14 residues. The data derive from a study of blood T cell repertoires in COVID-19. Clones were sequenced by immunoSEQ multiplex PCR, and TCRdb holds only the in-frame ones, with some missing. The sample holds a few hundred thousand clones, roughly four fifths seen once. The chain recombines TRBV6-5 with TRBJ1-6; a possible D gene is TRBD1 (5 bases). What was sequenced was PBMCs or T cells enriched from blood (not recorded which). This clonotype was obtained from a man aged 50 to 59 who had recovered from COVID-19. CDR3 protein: CASSYPGGYSPLHF. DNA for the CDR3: TGTGCCAGCAGCTACCCGGGGGGTTATTCACCCCTCCACTTT.